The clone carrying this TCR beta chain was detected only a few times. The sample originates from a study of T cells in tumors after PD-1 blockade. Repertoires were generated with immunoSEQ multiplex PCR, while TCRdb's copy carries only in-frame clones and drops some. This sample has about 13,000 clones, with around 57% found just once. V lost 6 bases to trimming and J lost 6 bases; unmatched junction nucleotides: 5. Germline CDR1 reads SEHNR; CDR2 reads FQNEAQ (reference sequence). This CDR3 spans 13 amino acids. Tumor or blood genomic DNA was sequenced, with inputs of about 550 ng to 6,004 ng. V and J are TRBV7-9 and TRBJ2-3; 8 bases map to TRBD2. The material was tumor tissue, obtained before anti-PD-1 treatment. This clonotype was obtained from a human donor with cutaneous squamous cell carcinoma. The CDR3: CASRPSSGDTQYF. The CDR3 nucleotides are TGTGCCAGCAGACCCTCTAGCGGGGATACGCAGTATTTT.